This TCR beta chain was captured in a study of human thymus T cells. General study points: What appeared biased in thymic and blood repertoires was the usage of V and J genes.

The germline V gene has CDR1 LGHNA and CDR2 YSLEER. This CDR3 is 16 amino acids long. Trimming shortened V by 5 bases and J by 2 bases, and 18 bases separated the two germline ends. The table came from immunoSEQ multiplex PCR; TCRdb's copy has only in-frame clones and leaves some out. The table includes about 78,000 clones, just over 95% detected once. In regard to this clone: What it recognizes is unknown.

During corrective heart surgery, resections were taken, and the thymus tissue came from them. Sequencing was done on a sample of thymus tissue. This receptor was obtained from a boy under two years old with a congenital heart defect but otherwise immunologically healthy. The V call is TRBV4-3, the J call TRBJ1-2; D remains unclear. Here the CDR3 reads CASSSLSPGRNYGYTF. DNA for the CDR3: TGCGCCAGCAGCTCCCTTAGCCCGGGGAGAAACTATGGCTACACCTTC.